What follows describes a single T cell receptor (beta chain). This receptor's antigen is unknown. The sample belongs to a study of monozygotic twins with inflammatory bowel disease (dated by TCRdb to 2018 to 2020). Regarding the study in general: The full study comprised around 28 monozygotic twin pairs: nine German pairs (four IBD-concordant, five IBD-discordant) and 19 IBD-discordant Danish pairs. The search for disease-associated traits relied mainly on comparing IBD patients with their genetically identical healthy co-twins within discordant pairs. Each individual had, on average, about 151 000 unique TCRalpha sequences and 181 000 unique TCRbeta sequences available for analysis.

CDR1 and CDR2 were assigned from the germline V gene as SQVTM and ANQGSEA. From the cysteine up to the phenylalanine, the CDR3 has a length of 14 residues. No DNA was logged. A roughly 2.5 ml peripheral blood sample was drawn into PAXgene tubes per donor and stored at -80°C. Total RNA was isolated from whole blood with the PAXgene blood miRNA kit on an automated QIAcube, without T cell sorting. Deep TCRalpha and TCRbeta repertoire profiling with unique molecular barcoding was performed on peripheral blood of monozygotic twin pairs concordant or discordant for inflammatory bowel disease. Smoking habits were recorded for all twin pairs, and individuals were classified as current, former or never smokers. The library was prepared using 5' RACE. Each TCR library was prepared from about 3.5 ug of total RNA. For each sample, cDNA synthesis with SMARTScribe reverse transcriptase was split into eight separate reactions. During cDNA synthesis, unique molecular identifiers containing a 6-nucleotide sample barcode were introduced by template switching. TCRalpha and TCRbeta cDNA was amplified in two nested PCRs of about 17 and 10 cycles, and bead purification was carried out after each PCR. Before amplification, cDNA was treated with uracil DNA-glycosylase and purified using the QIAquick PCR purification kit. The second PCR was the step at which Illumina TruSeq-compatible adapters and sample-specific barcodes were added. TapeStation and Qubit were used to check library quality and concentration, and about 5.2 ng of each library went into the pool. The pooled libraries were sequenced with 2 x 100 bp reads and custom sequencing primers on an Illumina HiSeq2500 single-index Rapid Run. On the study's bioinformatics: PCR and sequencing errors were corrected by UMI-based consensus assembly using MiGEC version 1.2.6. MiXCR version 2.1.1 handled V(D)J alignment, clonotype assembly and CDR3 extraction. To normalise gene usage, clonotype sharing and MAIT/NKT TCR abundance, the top 1000, 10 000 and 20 000 clonotypes in each sample were analysed. Diversity was computed as the inverse Simpson index with the vegan R package after downsampling to 27 000 UMIs. Paired Mann-Whitney U tests were applied to discordant twin pairs, with Benjamini-Hochberg correction for multiple testing. Based on TCRdb reprocessing of the reads, there is one entry per CDR3 protein sequence, and DNA is missing. These V and J calls originate from TCRdb's pipeline instead of the authors' own analysis. The sample table records over 130,000 distinct CDR3 sequences. The ten largest account for roughly 2.5% of the sample.

Paper-wide results and their limitations: Because patients were on differing immunosuppressive treatments, the repertoires may have picked up extra background noise and inter-individual variability. Different T cell subtypes could not be distinguished in the analysis. TCRbeta repertoire diversity, by inverse Simpson index, was decreased in IBD patients compared with their healthy co-twins. Repertoire similarity did not differ between concordant and discordant twins, possibly due to limited statistical power. No single strong signal or clonotype linked to IBD turned up in the results, so the idea that one exists was not supported. Compared with healthy twins, IBD patients shared fewer clonotypes with other individuals, and the difference was most pronounced in patients with signs of disease activity.

Material: blood. The clonotype comes from a human donor with ulcerative colitis or Crohn's disease, or a healthy co-twin of an affected twin (not recorded which). The sequence joins TRBV29-1 to TRBJ1-1. The CDR3 reads as follows: CSVVVGQVYTEAFF.